This TCR beta chain was identified during a study of OX40 agonist ivuxolimab in advanced cancers. In the study overall: Dose-escalation cases comprised hepatocellular carcinoma, melanoma, renal cell or head and neck cancer. People who had prior anti-PD-1, anti-PD-L1 or anti-CTLA-4 therapy could take part, and around 40% had some. Partial responses occurred in three patients (one hepatocellular carcinoma, two cutaneous melanoma).

Only in-frame clones appear in the TCRdb table, and some are missing; sequencing was by immunoSEQ multiplex PCR. The table shows tens of thousands of clones, with 70% to 90% occurring only once. The CDR3 runs 14 residues. Trimming removed 6 bases at V and 3 bases at J, with 11 bases between. Germline assignment: CDR1 WNHNN and CDR2 SYGVQD (reference sequence). Study outcomes and limitations: The work left the antigen specificity of expanded peripheral T cells undetermined.

This clone was recorded only once. What it recognizes is unknown. The specimen comprised CD4+ or CD8+ T cells sorted from blood, sampled in a trial of the OX40 agonist ivuxolimab. This receptor was taken from an adult with an advanced solid tumor such as melanoma, head and neck, liver or kidney cancer. The chain has TRBV10-1 and TRBJ2-2; tentative D call: TRBD2 (6 bases). CDR3: CASRGRRDTGELFF. The CDR3 coding sequence is TGCGCCAGCAGGGGCAGGAGGGACACCGGGGAGCTGTTTTTT.